The 22 T cell receptor beta chains presented below share a single source sample, sequenced in a study of cytomegalovirus exposure and HLA in healthy donors. Assay used: immunoSEQ multiplex PCR; TCRdb lists only in-frame clones, some missing. The sample lists approximately 200,000 clones, 80% to 90% occurring once. The sequencing input was PBMCs. These receptors all come from a woman younger than 45 in good health and CMV-seropositive.

The chain couples TRBV28 to TRBJ2-5; TRBD1 aligns across 7 bases. This CDR3 is 12 amino acids long. Germline V gene sequence: CDR1 MDHEN, CDR2 SYDVKM. The V gene end was trimmed by 11 bases and the J gene end by 3 bases; junction bases not matched to a gene: 6. CDR3 sequence reads: CASQQGKETQYF. In DNA form, the CDR3 reads TGTGCCTCACAACAGGGGAAAGAGACCCAGTACTTC.

In its sample, this clone was seen once. The chain uses TRBV7-9 and TRBJ1-2; a possible D gene is TRBD1 (6 bases). The V gene lost 11 bases and the J gene lost 0 bases, with 19 bases spanning the gap. This CDR3 comprises 15 residues. CDR1 and CDR2 from the germline V gene are SEHNR and FQNEAQ (reference sequence). CDR3 sequence: CAGRDTGNTNYGYTF. In DNA, the CDR3 is TGTGCCGGACGAGACACAGGGAATACTAACTATGGCTACACCTTC.

This sequence joins TRBV6-1 and TRBJ1-1; D is possibly TRBD1 (6 bases). Germline CDR1 is MNHNS and CDR2 is SASEGT. The CDR3 has 14 amino acids. The ends were cut back, 4 bases at V and 1 base at J, with 10 bases in the middle. The CDR3 DNA follows: TGTGCCAGCAGTGCCTCCAGGGGGAACACTGAAGCTTTCTTT. Translation: CASSASRGNTEAFF.

Only a few counts were recorded for this clone. The chain is built from TRBV5-1 and TRBJ1-2; maybe TRBD1 (5 bases). The V and J ends lost 2 bases and 6 bases respectively, with 8 bases between them. This CDR3 is built from 12 residues. Looked up from germline, CDR1 is SGHRS and CDR2 is YFSETQ. As DNA, the CDR3 is TGCGCCAGCAGCTTCTCGGGGGATGGCTACACCTTC. Its translation: CASSFSGDGYTF. Full variable domain (outside the CDR3, taken from reference TRBV5-1 and TRBJ1-2): KAGVTQTPRYLIKTRGQQVTLSCSPISGHRSVSWYQQTPGQGLQFLFEYFSETQRNKGNFPGRFSGRQFSNSRSEMNVSTLELGDSALYLCASSFSGDGYTFGSGTRLTVV.

The rearrangement links TRBV5-4 to TRBJ2-3, with 7 bases identical to TRBD1. The CDR3 contains 15 residues. The V gene end was trimmed by 4 bases and the J gene end by 2 bases; junction bases not matched to a gene: 7. Germline CDR1 SGHNT, CDR2 YYREEE (reference sequence). The CDR3 here is CASSDPQGFTDTQYF. The CDR3 DNA reads as TGTGCCAGCAGCGACCCACAGGGGTTCACAGATACGCAGTATTTT.

This sequence joins TRBV29-1 and TRBJ2-3, with D possibly matching TRBD2 (6 bases). Per the germline V gene, CDR1 is SQVTM and CDR2 is ANQGSEA. The CDR3 is 13 residues long. Deletions cut 5 bases from V and 1 base from J, with 10 bases between. The CDR3 reads CSVQGGGTDTQYF. In nucleotides, the CDR3 is TGCAGCGTTCAGGGCGGGGGCACAGATACGCAGTATTTT.

The V gene is TRBV6-5, the J gene TRBJ2-2, with 9 bases that match TRBD2. The CDR3 runs to 15 residues. With 8 bases clipped from V and 0 bases from J, the junction kept 4 bases outside the gene matches. The germline gives CDR1 MNHEY, CDR2 SVGAGI. In nucleotides, the CDR3 is TGTGCCAGCGGGGGACTAGCTGCGAACACCGGGGAGCTGTTTTTT. Its protein product is CASGGLAANTGELFF.

The V call is TRBV30, the J call TRBJ1-5; 11 bases align to TRBD1. With V trimmed by 0 bases and J by 4 bases, 14 bases remained unmatched. CDR3 length: 19 amino acids. Per germline, CDR1 GTSNPN and CDR2 SVGIG (reference sequence). CDR3 sequence (DNA): TGTGCCTGGAGTGTACAACTTTCCGGGACAGGGGGTGTTAATCAGCCCCAGCATTTT. Amino acids: CAWSVQLSGTGGVNQPQHF.

The rearrangement uses TRBV27 and TRBJ1-2, with 8 positions matching TRBD1. The CDR3 spans 15 residues. CDR1 MNHEY and CDR2 SMNVEV come from the germline V gene (reference sequence). After removal of 3 bases from V and 4 bases from J, the junction contained 7 bases not matched to a gene. CDR3 region: CASSLTQGAGYGYTF. The CDR3 coding sequence is TGTGCCAGCAGTTTGACCCAGGGGGCGGGCTATGGCTACACCTTC.

The chain couples TRBV2 to TRBJ2-7; 7 positions agree with TRBD1. The trim removed 7 bases at V and 5 bases at J, leaving 8 bases unmatched. From germline, CDR1 is SNHLY and CDR2 FYNNEI. The CDR3 is 13 residues long. This CDR3 reads CASTRITGDEQYF. The CDR3, as DNA: TGTGCCAGCACCCGGATTACAGGGGACGAGCAGTACTTC.

Here the CDR3 reads CASSSSGNYGYTF. The CDR3, as DNA: TGTGCCAGCAGTTCCTCAGGGAACTATGGCTACACCTTC. This chain joins TRBV6-1 and TRBJ1-2; D is perhaps TRBD1 (5 bases). Trimming left V 5 bases short and J 2 bases short, with 9 bases between. CDR1 is MNHNS, CDR2 SASEGT, per germline. The CDR3 sequence is 13 residues long.

This chain joins TRBV6-6 and TRBJ2-1, with a weak D call TRBD2 (6 bases). This CDR3 comprises 15 residues. The V end lost 10 bases, the J end lost 3 bases, and 19 bases lay between the germline ends. Per germline, CDR1 MNHNY and CDR2 SVGAGI (reference sequence). Written as DNA, the CDR3 is TGTGCCACCGGGGGAAGGTCAACTCACTACAATGAGCAGTTCTTC. Amino acid sequence: CATGGRSTHYNEQFF.

This chain uses TRBV20-1 with TRBJ2-7, with TRBD1 matching 9 bases. The CDR3 spans 11 residues. From germline, CDR1 is DFQATT and CDR2 SNEGSKA (reference sequence). CDR3 protein: CRAGQGYEQYF. In DNA, the CDR3 is TGCAGGGCGGGACAGGGATACGAGCAGTACTTC.

V gene TRBV27 combines with J gene TRBJ1-2; 8 bases align to TRBD1. The V and J ends lost 6 bases and 6 bases, in that order; junction bases with no gene match: 9. The CDR3 is 14 amino acids. The germline gives CDR1 MNHEY, CDR2 SMNVEV (reference sequence). The CDR3 DNA sequence: TGTGCCAGCAGGAGACAGGGGAGCAATGATGGCTACACCTTC. This translates into CASRRQGSNDGYTF.

The chain uses TRBV4-2 and TRBJ2-4; 8 nucleotides match TRBD1. Germline lookup yields CDR1 LGHNA and CDR2 YNFKEQ. CDR3 length: 15 residues. V was pared by 4 bases and J by 7 bases, with 9 bases of the junction left unmatched. The CDR3 bases are TGTGCCAGCAGCCTCAACCAGGGGGCGAGTAACATTCAGTACTTC. Translated: CASSLNQGASNIQYF.

The genes are TRBV27 and TRBJ2-5; unclear D gene. CDR3 length: 13 residues. The V gene lost 8 bases and the J gene lost 4 bases, with 14 bases spanning the gap. The germline V gene encodes CDR1 MNHEY and CDR2 SMNVEV (reference sequence). The CDR3 DNA follows: TGTGCCAGCCTAGACGGCAATGGAGAGACCCAGTACTTC. Its translation is CASLDGNGETQYF.

The CDR3 sequence: CASSSLASGFQPQHF. For the CDR3, the DNA is TGTGCCAGCAGTTCCCTCGCGTCGGGTTTTCAGCCCCAGCATTTT. The gene calls are TRBV27 and TRBJ1-5; D remains ambiguous. The ends were cut back, 4 bases at V and 6 bases at J, with 16 bases in the middle. The CDR3 covers 15 residues. Germline V gives CDR1 MNHEY, CDR2 SMNVEV (reference sequence).

This clone appeared a single time. The V call is TRBV5-1, the J call TRBJ2-1; 7 bases are shared with TRBD1. Germline lookup yields CDR1 SGHRS and CDR2 YFSETQ. J gave up 8 bases and V 4 bases, and 12 bases lay outside the gene matches. The CDR3 loop spans 15 amino acids. The CDR3 sequence: CASSLRQGMRDEQFF. The CDR3 DNA reads as TGCGCCAGCAGCCTCCGACAGGGTATGAGGGATGAGCAGTTCTTC.

The chain links TRBV9 to TRBJ2-1; D is perhaps TRBD1 (6 bases). CDR1 and CDR2 from the germline V gene are SGDLS and YYNGEE. V was trimmed by 2 bases and J by 1 base, leaving 13 bases between them. The CDR3 totals 16 residues. The CDR3 reads CASSVRQVGSYNEQFF. CDR3 coding DNA: TGTGCCAGCAGCGTCCGACAGGTTGGATCCTACAATGAGCAGTTCTTC.

The rearrangement links TRBV9 to TRBJ2-7; TRBD2 aligns across 7 bases. The CDR3 contains 12 residues. Germline V gene data show CDR1 as SGDLS and CDR2 as YYNGEE. The V gene end was trimmed by 3 bases and the J gene end by 7 bases; junction bases not matched to a gene: 4. The CDR3 coding sequence is TGTGCCAGCAGCGCGTACGGGGGGGAGCAGTACTTC. It codes for CASSAYGGEQYF.

This clone was seen just once. CDR3 nucleotides: TGTGCCAGCAGCTTAGATCGGGGTGAAGCTTTCTTT. Translation gives CASSLDRGEAFF. This chain links TRBV11-3 with TRBJ1-1; no reliable D call. This CDR3 has 12 residues. V lost 0 bases to trimming and J lost 7 bases, with 6 bases between them. The V gene's germline CDR1 is SGHNT and CDR2 YENEEA. Complete variable domain (other parts from reference TRBV11-3 and TRBJ1-1): EAGVVQSPRYKIIEKKQPVAFWCNPISGHNTLYWYLQNLGQGPELLIRYENEEAVDDSQLPKDRFSAERLKGVDSTLKIQPAELGDSAVYLCASSLDRGEAFFGQGTRLTVV.

The chain has TRBV20-1 and TRBJ2-1, with a tentative D call TRBD1 (5 bases). The CDR3 totals 11 residues. The V and J ends lost 6 bases and 14 bases respectively, with 17 bases between them. From germline, CDR1 is DFQATT and CDR2 SNEGSKA (reference sequence). CDR3 sequence reads: CSALTGSREFF. The CDR3 DNA is TGCAGTGCCCTAACAGGCTCAAGGGAGTTCTTC.